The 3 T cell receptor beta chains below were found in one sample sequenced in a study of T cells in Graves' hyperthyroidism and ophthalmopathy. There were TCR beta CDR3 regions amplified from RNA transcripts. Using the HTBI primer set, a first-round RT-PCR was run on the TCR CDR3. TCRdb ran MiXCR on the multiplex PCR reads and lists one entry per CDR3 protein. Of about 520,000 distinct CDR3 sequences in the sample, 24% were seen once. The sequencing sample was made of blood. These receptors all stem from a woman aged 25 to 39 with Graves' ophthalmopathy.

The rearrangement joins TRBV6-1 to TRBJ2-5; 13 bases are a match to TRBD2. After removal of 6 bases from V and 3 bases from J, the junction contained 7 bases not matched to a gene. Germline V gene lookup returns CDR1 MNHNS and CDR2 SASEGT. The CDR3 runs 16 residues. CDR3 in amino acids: CASRPLAGGPEETQYF. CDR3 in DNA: TGTGCCAGCAGGCCACTAGCGGGGGGGCCAGAAGAGACCCAGTACTTC.

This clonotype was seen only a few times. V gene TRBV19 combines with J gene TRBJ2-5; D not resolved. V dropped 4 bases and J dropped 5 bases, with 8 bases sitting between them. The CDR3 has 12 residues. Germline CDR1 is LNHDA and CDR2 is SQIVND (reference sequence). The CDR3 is CASSKDGETQYF. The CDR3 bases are TGTGCCAGTAGTAAGGACGGGGAGACCCAGTACTTC. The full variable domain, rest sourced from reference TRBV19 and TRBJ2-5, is DGGITQSPKYLFRKEGQNVTLSCEQNLNHDAMYWYRQDPGQGLRLIYYSQIVNDFQKGDIAEGYSVSREKKESFPLTVTSAQKNPTAFYLCASSKDGETQYFGPGTRLLVL.

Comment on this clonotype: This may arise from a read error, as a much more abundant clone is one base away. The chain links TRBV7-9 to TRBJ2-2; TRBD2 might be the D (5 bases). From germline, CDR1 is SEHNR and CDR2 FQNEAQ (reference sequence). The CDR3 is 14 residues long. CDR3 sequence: CASSSPGVIGELCF. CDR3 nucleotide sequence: TGTGCCAGCAGCTCACCGGGTGTTATCGGGGAGCTGTGTTTT.